The source of this TCR beta chain is a study of a mutant IDH1 vaccine in newly diagnosed glioma. Study-level background: Therapy received beforehand was radiotherapy, temozolomide, or both, with most patients given both.

This CDR3 has 14 residues. J gave up 4 bases and V 7 bases, and 11 bases lay outside the gene matches. Germline V lookup: CDR1 SQVTM, CDR2 ANQGSEA. Sample time point: baseline, week 1 (first vaccination visit). The treatment denotes: pre-vaccination baseline after standard-of-care therapy. Here immunoSEQ multiplex PCR was the method, and the copy in TCRdb shows in-frame clones only, minus some. The profile shows about 66,000 clones, approximately 83% of them singletons. The chain links TRBV29-1 to TRBJ2-5; TRBD1 matches at 8 bases. The sample was PBMCs, taken from a glioma patient treated with radiotherapy, temozolomide or both. This TCR was recovered from a man younger than 40 with glioma. CDR3 region: CSGDDRGFPETQYF. The CDR3 bases are TGCAGCGGGGATGACAGGGGTTTTCCAGAGACCCAGTACTTC.